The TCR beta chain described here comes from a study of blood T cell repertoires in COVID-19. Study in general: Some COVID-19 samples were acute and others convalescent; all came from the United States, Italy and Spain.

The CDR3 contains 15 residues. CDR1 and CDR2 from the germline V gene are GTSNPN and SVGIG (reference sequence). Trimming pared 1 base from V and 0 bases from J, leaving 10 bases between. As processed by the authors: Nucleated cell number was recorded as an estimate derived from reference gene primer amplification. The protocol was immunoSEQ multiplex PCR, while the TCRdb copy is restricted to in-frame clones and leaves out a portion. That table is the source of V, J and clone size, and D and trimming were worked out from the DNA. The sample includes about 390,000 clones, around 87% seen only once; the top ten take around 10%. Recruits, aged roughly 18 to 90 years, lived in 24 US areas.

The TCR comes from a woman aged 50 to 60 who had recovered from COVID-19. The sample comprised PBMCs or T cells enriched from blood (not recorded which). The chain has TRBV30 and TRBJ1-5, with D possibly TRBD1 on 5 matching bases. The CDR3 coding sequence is TGTGCCTGGAGTGAGACAGATTATAGCAATCAGCCCCAGCATTTT. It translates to CAWSETDYSNQPQHF.